The T cell receptor (beta chain) under discussion was sequenced for a study of blood T cell repertoires in COVID-19. Overall study: Specimens from acute and convalescent COVID-19 originated in the United States, Italy and Spain. In each case, the material was cDNA or gDNA derived from T cells, B-cell-depleted T cells, or PBMCs.

Original data processing: It was from reference gene primer amplification that nucleated cell counts were estimated. Profiled with immunoSEQ multiplex PCR; TCRdb holds only in-frame clones, not every one. V, J and clone size were drawn from that table, and D and trimming were deduced from the DNA. This sample has 160,000 or so clones, with approximately 86% found just once. This CDR3 contains 16 residues. V gave up 2 bases and J gave up 2 bases; unmatched junction bases: 5. Germline CDR1 is KGHSH and CDR2 is LQKENI. This clone showed up just a few times. The chain combines TRBV18 with TRBJ2-1; TRBD1 matches at 8 bases. The origin of this receptor is a woman between 45 and 60 years old with acute or convalescent COVID-19. Sequencing was performed on peripheral blood. The CDR3 nucleotides read TGTGCCAGCTCACCAGAGAACAGGGGGGCCTACAATGAGCAGTTCTTC. As protein: CASSPENRGAYNEQFF. Based on the CDR3 plus reference TRBV18 and TRBJ2-1, the full variable domain is NAGVMQNPRHLVRRRGQEARLRCSPMKGHSHVYWYRQLPEEGLKFMVYLQKENIIDESGMPKERFSAEFPKEGPSILRIQQVVRGDSAAYFCASSPENRGAYNEQFFGPGTRLTVL.